Below, 8 T cell receptor beta chains from the same sample are listed, as sequenced in a study of cytomegalovirus exposure and HLA in healthy donors. PCR employed 60 Vbeta and 13 Jbeta primers. TCRdb keeps only in-frame clones here, not all; method: immunoSEQ multiplex PCR. Among 90,000 to 150,000 clones listed, roughly 60% were seen once. The specimen was PBMCs. The source of these receptors is a man aged 35-49 years in good health and CMV-seropositive.

This sequence joins TRBV6-6 and TRBJ2-7, with D perhaps matching TRBD2 (6 bases). This CDR3 is built from 14 residues. CDR1 and CDR2 (germline): MNHNY, SVGAGI (reference sequence). V was cut by 2 bases and J by 1 base, with 9 bases left in between. CDR3 bases: TGTGCCAGCAGTTACGGGACTTCATCCTACGAGCAGTACTTC. Translating gives CASSYGTSSYEQYF.

This clone was detected only once. This chain's CDR3 is CASSVRQETQYF. In DNA form, the CDR3 reads TGTGCCAGCAGTGTGAGGCAAGAGACCCAGTACTTC. The chain combines TRBV2 with TRBJ2-5; D gene unclear. V lost 4 bases, J lost 2 bases, and 5 bases lay in between. The CDR3 spans 12 residues. Germline-derived CDR1 and CDR2 are SNHLY and FYNNEI. Together with reference TRBV2 and TRBJ2-5, the CDR3 gives the full variable domain: EPEVTQTPSHQVTQMGQEVILRCVPISNHLYFYWYRQILGQKVEFLVSFYNNEISEKSEIFDDQFSVERPDGSNFTLKIRSTKLEDSAMYFCASSVRQETQYFGPGTRLLVL.

CDR3 protein: CASSMGQFKGDFF. CDR3 nucleotide sequence: TGTGCCAGTAGTATGGGACAGTTCAAAGGAGATTTCTTT. The chain links TRBV19 to TRBJ1-1, with 7 bases lining up with TRBD1. J gave up 13 bases and V 3 bases, and 11 bases lay outside the gene matches. Germline V gene sequence: CDR1 LNHDA, CDR2 SQIVND (reference sequence). The CDR3 length is 13 residues.

The chain carries TRBV11-2 and TRBJ2-2, with TRBD2 matching 8 bases. Trimming removed 2 bases from V and 4 bases from J; junction bases left unmatched: 3. This CDR3 spans 15 amino acids. CDR1 is SGHAT and CDR2 is FQNNGV in the germline V gene. CDR3 amino acids: CASSLYSGTTGELFF. The CDR3 DNA reads as TGTGCCAGCAGCTTATATAGCGGGACCACCGGGGAGCTGTTTTTT. Variable domain in full (rest from reference TRBV11-2 and TRBJ2-2): EAGVAQSPRYKIIEKRQSVAFWCNPISGHATLYWYQQILGQGPKLLIQFQNNGVVDDSQLPKDRFSAERLKGVDSTLKIQPAKLEDSAVYLCASSLYSGTTGELFFGEGSRLTVL.

Worth noting for this clone: The sample holds other DNA sequences that translate to the same CDR3. The chain couples TRBV4-2 to TRBJ2-7; TRBD1 matches at 10 bases. The trim removed 1 base at V and 2 bases at J, leaving 5 bases unmatched. The germline V gene encodes CDR1 LGHNA and CDR2 YNFKEQ. The CDR3 loop spans 16 amino acids. The CDR3 nucleotides are TGTGCCAGCAGCCAAGCATCGGGACAGGGGACCTACGAGCAGTACTTC. Its protein is CASSQASGQGTYEQYF.

The rearrangement joins TRBV28 to TRBJ1-1, with 7 bases identical to TRBD1. The junction had 12 bases not matched to a gene; V was cut back by 6 bases and J by 2 bases. CDR1 and CDR2 from the germline V gene are MDHEN and SYDVKM. CDR3 length equals 16 residues. The CDR3 protein is CASSLFPGQSNTEAFF. Written as DNA, the CDR3 is TGTGCCAGCAGCTTGTTTCCGGGACAGTCTAACACTGAAGCTTTCTTT.

The genes are TRBV11-2 and TRBJ1-6; no definite D call. This CDR3 comprises 14 residues. V was trimmed by 4 bases and J by 0 bases, leaving 4 bases between them. Germline-derived CDR1 and CDR2 are SGHAT and FQNNGV. The CDR3 spells CASSSSSYNSPLHF. The CDR3 nucleotides are TGTGCCAGCAGCTCGAGCTCCTATAATTCACCCCTCCACTTT. Together with reference TRBV11-2 and TRBJ1-6, the CDR3 gives the full variable domain: EAGVAQSPRYKIIEKRQSVAFWCNPISGHATLYWYQQILGQGPKLLIQFQNNGVVDDSQLPKDRFSAERLKGVDSTLKIQPAKLEDSAVYLCASSSSSYNSPLHFGNGTRLTVT.

This rearrangement joins TRBV7-9 to TRBJ2-7; D possibly corresponds to TRBD1 (6 bases). Germline-derived CDR1 and CDR2 are SEHNR and FQNEAQ (reference sequence). The CDR3 loop spans 15 amino acids. The germline V and J ends were trimmed by 6 bases and 2 bases, with 17 bases remaining between them. The CDR3 spells CASSSGTSEAYEQYF. Here the CDR3 DNA reads TGTGCCAGCAGTTCAGGGACATCGGAGGCCTACGAGCAGTACTTC.